This entry concerns a single T cell receptor (beta chain). Its antigen is currently unknown. Sequencing was performed with immunoSEQ multiplex PCR; in TCRdb, only in-frame clones are kept and a portion is missing. This table holds a few hundred thousand clones, around nine tenths found once. This entry comes from a study of Ad26.COV2.S vaccination and SARS-CoV-2 variants. General study findings and limits: Non-spike TCR breadth was similar in vaccine and placebo recipients.

The CDR3 has 15 residues. Trimming shortened V by 0 bases and J by 1 base, and 9 bases separated the two germline ends. Per the germline V gene, CDR1 is GTSNPN and CDR2 is SVGIG (reference sequence). The treatment: 19 received Ad26.COV2.S at low or high dose, single or two shots; about five received placebo; per-sample allocation not given. Collection of samples fell on day 63 after the first vaccine or placebo injection. This TCR came from a person aged 18-65 years who received the Ad26.COV2.S COVID-19 vaccine or a placebo. Sample: peripheral blood, taken in a trial of Ad26.COV2.S vaccine versus placebo. The rearrangement links TRBV30 to TRBJ1-4; D uncertain. CDR3 sequence (DNA): TGTGCCTGGAGTGTACTTAGTAGAACTAATGAAAAACTGTTTTTT. Amino acids: CAWSVLSRTNEKLFF.